This T cell receptor beta chain is from a study of graft-versus-host responses after intestinal transplantation. The length of the CDR3 is 13 residues. Looked up from germline, CDR1 is LNHDA and CDR2 is SQIVND (reference sequence). The V and J ends lost 5 bases and 0 bases respectively, with 8 bases between them. TCRdb keeps only in-frame clones here, not all; method: immunoSEQ multiplex PCR. The data contain roughly 110,000 clones, roughly 90% of them singletons. This clone appeared once. Its antigen remains unknown. Overall study findings and caveats: Subjects displaying graft-donor T cell macrochimerism possessed elevated graft-versus-host to host-versus-graft clonal ratios inside allografts. Association was observed between peak circulating GvH clone levels and early post-transplant HvG declines.

The chain uses TRBV19 and TRBJ2-7; D unresolved. This specimen consisted of unstimulated CD4+ T cells sorted from spleen or lymph node cells, obtained before transplant. The TCR was taken from a human donor who was the organ donor for an intestinal transplant. The CDR3: CASSQQSSYEQYF. CDR3 bases: TGTGCCAGTAGTCAGCAGTCCTCCTACGAGCAGTACTTC. Using reference TRBV19 and TRBJ2-7 for the parts outside the CDR3, the full variable domain is DGGITQSPKYLFRKEGQNVTLSCEQNLNHDAMYWYRQDPGQGLRLIYYSQIVNDFQKGDIAEGYSVSREKKESFPLTVTSAQKNPTAFYLCASSQQSSYEQYFGPGTRLTVT.